The rows below give T cell receptor beta chains drawn from one sample of a study of T cell responses to AZD1222 COVID-19 vaccine. Sequencing was performed with immunoSEQ multiplex PCR; in TCRdb, only in-frame clones are kept and a portion is missing. The data contain 70,000 to 90,000 clones, about 83% of them seen just once; the ten biggest clones take up 8.7%. The specimen was peripheral blood, collected on day 0 of AZD1222 vaccination. The receptors come from an adult in good health. Each CDR3 is given with its conserved first and last residue.

j_gene | v_gene | CDR3aa
TRBJ1-5 | TRBV4-3 | CASSQDLLSNQPQHF
TRBJ2-1 | TRBV6-1 | CASSEFSEQFF
TRBJ2-7 | TRBV29-1 | CSVDSFRGGEQYF
TRBJ1-4 | TRBV28 | CASSPSEKLFF
TRBJ2-3 | TRBV7-3 | CASSPIGGGASTDTQYF
TRBJ1-1 | TRBV11-2 | CASSLDFNTEAFF
TRBJ2-2 | TRBV7-2 | CASTLLRGAGELFF
TRBJ2-7 | TRBV28 | CASSPLGDSSSYEQYF
TRBJ1-2 | TRBV11-2 | CASSPIGNRGRDGYTF
TRBJ2-6 | TRBV6-1 | CASSDTHPGQGGGGANVLTF
TRBJ2-5 | TRBV5-4 | CASSSRQQDGTQYF
TRBJ2-3 | TRBV21-1 | CASNTGLGGDTQYF
TRBJ1-2 | TRBV10-3 | CAISESRAGYTF
TRBJ1-6 | TRBV5-6 | CASSTDRVGMGSPLHF
TRBJ1-2 | TRBV19 | CASSIHSGGRDGYTF
TRBJ1-6 | TRBV6-5 | CASSPTRRAGSPLHF
TRBJ2-2 | TRBV19 | CASRTSGRGSTGELFF
TRBJ2-7 | TRBV28 | CASSFDWTGGTYEQYF